These T cell receptor beta chains were read from a single sample in a study of T cells in Graves' hyperthyroidism and ophthalmopathy. One entry per CDR3 protein, called by TCRdb with MiXCR from the multiplex PCR reads. Altogether 550,000 to 850,000 distinct CDR3 sequences are present, 18% being singletons, with the ten largest covering around 17%. The material sequenced was blood. The source is a woman between 45 and 60 years old with Graves' hyperthyroidism that later progressed to Graves' ophthalmopathy. CDR3s include the opening cysteine and the closing phenylalanine or tryptophan. A D gene is named only where the DNA matches it firmly. Clone size is stated in some rows and not others, as once, few, many or a class when expanded.

TRBD2,few,TRBJ2-2,TRBV5-1,16,CASSWRVAGGTGELFF,TGCGCCAGCAGCTGGAGGGTAGCGGGGGGCACCGGGGAGCTGTTTTTT
TRBD1,NA,TRBJ2-7,TRBV7-9,14,CASSPDRVFYEQYF,TGTGCCAGCAGCCCTGACAGGGTCTTTTACGAGCAGTACTTC
NA,few,TRBJ1-5,TRBV20-1,13,CSAIRGGDQPQHF,TGCAGTGCTATAAGGGGGGGGGATCAGCCCCAGCATTTT
NA,NA,TRBJ2-1,TRBV27,13,CASSTMVRDEQFF,TGTGCCAGCAGTACCATGGTTCGTGATGAGCAGTTCTTC
NA,few,TRBJ2-1,TRBV7-8,18,CASSLVNKGLSSYNEQFF,TGTGCCAGCAGCTTAGTCAATAAGGGTCTTAGCTCCTACAATGAGCAGTTCTTC
TRBD1,NA,TRBJ1-2,TRBV12-3/TRBV12-4,14,CASTHGTGDYGYTF,TGTGCCAGCACACACGGGACAGGGGACTATGGCTACACCTTC
NA,NA,TRBJ2-6,TRBV6-5,19,CASSYSIIVGRAGANVLTF,TGTGCCAGCAGTTACTCGATTATAGTAGGGAGAGCTGGGGCCAACGTCCTGACTTTC
TRBD1,few,TRBJ1-4,TRBV6-1,15,CASSDNRGTNEKLFF,TGTGCCAGCAGTGACAACAGGGGAACTAATGAAAAACTGTTTTTT
NA,NA,TRBJ1-3,TRBV5-1,15,CASSPTGPLGNTIYF,TGCGCCAGCAGTCCGACAGGACCTCTTGGAAACACCATATATTTT
NA,few,TRBJ2-1,TRBV5-5,16,CASSQEYSTFSPGQFF,TGTGCCAGCAGCCAAGAATACAGCACTTTTAGTCCCGGGCAGTTCTTC
NA,few,TRBJ2-2,TRBV29-1,16,CSVASDREGVTGELFF,TGCAGCGTTGCGTCGGACAGGGAGGGGGTCACCGGGGAGCTGTTTTTT
NA,NA,TRBJ2-5,TRBV29-1,15,CSVARPGEASETQYF,TGCAGCGTTGCCCGTCCCGGGGAAGCGAGTGAGACCCAGTACTTC
NA,NA,TRBJ1-2,TRBV19,14,CASSMEGRYHGYTF,TGTGCCAGTAGTATGGAGGGAAGGTACCATGGCTACACCTTC
TRBD2,many,TRBJ2-1,TRBV20-1,14,CSAPRGGPFNEQFF,TGCAGTGCTCCACGGGGGGGACCCTTCAATGAGCAGTTCTTC
NA,NA,TRBJ1-6,TRBV6-2/TRBV6-3,15,CASRGAESYNSPLHF,TGTGCCAGCAGGGGGGCAGAATCCTATAATTCACCCCTCCACTTT